This TCR beta chain stems from a study of blood T cell repertoires in COVID-19. The wider study: From the United States, Italy and Spain came samples of acute and convalescent COVID-19.

Original processing methods: Nucleated cell number was recorded as an estimate derived from reference gene primer amplification. TCRdb's copy holds only in-frame clones and misses some; the assay was immunoSEQ multiplex PCR. D and trimming were read from the DNA, whereas the V and J calls and clone size are those reported in that table. Among about 160,000 clones listed, around 89% were seen once. CDR1 is SEHNR and CDR2 is FQNEAQ in the germline V gene (reference sequence). The CDR3 runs to 15 residues. Trimming cost V 1 base and J 2 bases, with 8 bases left between them. The specimen was peripheral blood. This receptor was obtained from a man in his 60s with acute or convalescent COVID-19. The chain is built from TRBV7-9 and TRBJ1-4; D gene ambiguous. The CDR3: CASSLGPGTNEKLFF. CDR3 DNA: TGTGCCAGCAGCTTAGGACCGGGGACTAATGAAAAACTGTTTTTT.